This entry is about one TCR beta chain. Which antigen it targets is not known. Base qualities are not provided; no much larger clone lies one nucleotide away. The library was produced with the immunoSEQ multiplex PCR assay. TCRdb took this table from immuneACCESS and kept in-frame rearrangements with V and J called. Such tables lack part of the clones; where checked against another copy, unresolved V genes explain under half of the gap, and the rest is unexplained. The sample table records fewer than 15,000 clones; approximately 80% of these occur just once. The ten largest clones capture roughly a sixth of the sample. This entry is derived from a study of control samples from healthy donors and cancer patients (dated by TCRdb to 2019 to 2021). From the cysteine through the phenylalanine, the CDR3 covers 15 amino acids. Only the CDR3 part of the read is kept: 45 bases, read in frame from the first base. The junction shows trimming of 3 bases on V and 3 bases on J, and the gene matches do not reach 3 bases of it. The germline V gene gives CDR1 as SGHRS and CDR2 as YFSETQ.

This receptor was taken from a female donor with lung cancer. The material sequenced was formalin-fixed, paraffin-embedded tissue. Recombination joined TRBV5-1 with TRBJ2-2; 9 central nucleotides agree with TRBD1. The nucleotide sequence reads TGCGCCAGCAGCTACCGGACAGGGGACACCGGGGAGCTGTTTTTT. Translation gives CASSYRTGDTGELFF. Where the CDR3 stops, the reference TRBV5-1 and TRBJ2-2 genes take over; the full variable domain is KAGVTQTPRYLIKTRGQQVTLSCSPISGHRSVSWYQQTPGQGLQFLFEYFSETQRNKGNFPGRFSGRQFSNSRSEMNVSTLELGDSALYLCASSYRTGDTGELFFGEGSRLTVL.